This T cell receptor (beta chain) was observed in a study of metastatic and nonmetastatic thyroid tumors (dated by TCRdb to about 2020). Background for the entire study: For patients with malignant and with benign thyroid disease, the researchers compared repertoires between peripheral blood samples and tumor or nodule tissue samples.

Before undergoing thyroid surgery, none of the patients had been given any kind of treatment. Using T-cell receptor beta sequencing, the study looked back at clinical samples from patients collected from about 2011 to 2019. Beyond this particular receptor, the publication reports: In both blood and tumor samples, malignant tumors were reported to have significantly higher TCR beta diversity than benign nodules.

This clone showed up many times. The antigen this receptor binds is unknown. No clone much larger than this one lies a single base away; base qualities are absent. Receptor amplification or capture employed PCR. The sample was run on an Illumina HiSeq 4000. The TCR beta-chain CDR3 region of each patient was profiled by high-throughput sequencing. The paper's data handling went like this. CDR3 differences across clinicopathological groups were used to build a classifier for discriminating distant-metastatic papillary thyroid cancer patients. Repertoire diversity was assessed with the Shannon index, and tumor-blood repertoire similarity with the Morisita-Horn index. The raw public data were reprocessed by TCRdb itself: fastp quality trimming at Q25, MiXCR clonotype calling, in-frame beta chains only. Clone size and V and J calls follow TCRdb, not the original study. Counted in this sample were some 31,000 clones; approximately 19% of them appeared once. Jointly, the top ten make up roughly a fifth of the sample.

Deletion took 0 bases off V and 8 bases off J, with a span of 2 bases between the germline ends. CDR1 and CDR2 are read off the germline V gene as SGDLS and YYNGEE. Its CDR3 holds 11 amino acids, cysteine through phenylalanine. This entry keeps only the CDR3 DNA: 33 bases, framed from base 1. This receptor chain uses TRBV9 and TRBJ2-2, with the D gene too uncertain to name. The clonotype was recovered from a female donor with papillary thyroid cancer or a benign thyroid nodule (not recorded which). Some clones in this sample may be carry-over from other donors' samples. The sequenced sample was blood. The CDR3 is CASSVEGELFF. The bases read TGTGCCAGCAGCGTAGAAGGGGAGCTGTTTTTT.